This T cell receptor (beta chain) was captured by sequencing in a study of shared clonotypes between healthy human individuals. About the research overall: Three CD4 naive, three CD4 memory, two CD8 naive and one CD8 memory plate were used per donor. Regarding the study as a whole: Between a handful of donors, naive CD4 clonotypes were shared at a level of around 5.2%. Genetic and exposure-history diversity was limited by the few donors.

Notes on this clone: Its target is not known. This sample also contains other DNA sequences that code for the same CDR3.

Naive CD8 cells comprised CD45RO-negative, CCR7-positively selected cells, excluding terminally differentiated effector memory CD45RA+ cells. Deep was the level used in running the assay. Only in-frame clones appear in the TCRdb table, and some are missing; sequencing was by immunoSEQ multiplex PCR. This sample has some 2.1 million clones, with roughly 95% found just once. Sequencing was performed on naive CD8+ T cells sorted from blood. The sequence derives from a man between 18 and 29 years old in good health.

The CDR3, as DNA: TGTGCCAGTAGTATCTGGGGGGCGAGCAATCAGCCCCAGCATTTT. It yields the protein CASSIWGASNQPQHF. This chain joins TRBV19 and TRBJ1-5, with D possibly TRBD1 on 6 matching bases. Trimming shortened V by 3 bases and J by 1 base, and 10 bases separated the two germline ends. Germline CDR1 reads LNHDA; CDR2 reads SQIVND (reference sequence). The CDR3 runs to 15 residues.